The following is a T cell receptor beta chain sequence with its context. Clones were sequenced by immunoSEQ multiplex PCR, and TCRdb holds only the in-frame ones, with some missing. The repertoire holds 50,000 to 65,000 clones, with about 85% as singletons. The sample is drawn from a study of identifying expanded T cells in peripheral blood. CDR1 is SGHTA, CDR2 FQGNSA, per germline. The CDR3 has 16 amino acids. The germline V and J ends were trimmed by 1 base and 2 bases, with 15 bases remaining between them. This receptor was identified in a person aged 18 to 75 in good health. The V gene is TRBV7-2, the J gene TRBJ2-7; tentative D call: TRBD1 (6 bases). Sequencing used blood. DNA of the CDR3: TGTGCCAGCAGCTTAGAAGGTGGCAGGGGTCCCTACGAGCAGTACTTC. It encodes CASSLEGGRGPYEQYF.